These 4 T cell receptor beta chains came from one sample sequenced in a study of HIV-infected patients and healthy controls. The repertoire came from unfractionated whole blood and reflected all unsorted peripheral T cells. cDNA was made from about 480 ng RNA using alpha and beta constant primers. Separate chain-specific third strand synthesis with multiplexing indices produced the alpha and beta libraries. One entry per CDR3 protein results from TCRdb running MiXCR on the 5' RACE reads. This table has approximately 9,700 distinct CDR3 sequences, 7.3% appearing once. The input for sequencing was blood, taken before antiretroviral therapy. These TCRs come from an adult with HIV infection.

Many counts were recorded for this clonotype. This chain links TRBV7-9 with TRBJ2-1; D uncertain. CDR3 length: 12 residues. V was clipped by 1 base and J by 4 bases, with 2 bases between them. CDR1 and CDR2 (germline): SEHNR, FQNEAQ (reference sequence). CDR3 residues: CASSLGYNEQFF. The DNA of the CDR3 is TGTGCCAGCAGCTTAGGTTACAATGAGCAGTTCTTC. Complete variable domain (other parts from reference TRBV7-9 and TRBJ2-1): DTGVSQNPRHKITKRGQNVTFRCDPISEHNRLYWYRQTLGQGPEFLTYFQNEAQLEKSRLLSDRFSAERPKGSFSTLEIQRTEQGDSAMYLCASSLGYNEQFFGPGTRLTVL.

This clonotype was detected many times. The chain employs TRBV2 and TRBJ1-2; D unresolved. V lost 0 bases and J 10 bases, leaving 12 bases between the germline ends. The CDR3 loop spans 13 amino acids. CDR1 SNHLY and CDR2 FYNNEI come from the germline V gene. CDR3 nucleotides: TGTGCCAGCAGTGAAGCGCTTCTGGGAGCCTACACCTTC. Translating gives CASSEALLGAYTF. The complete variable domain, with remaining parts taken from reference TRBV2 and TRBJ1-2, reads EPEVTQTPSHQVTQMGQEVILRCVPISNHLYFYWYRQILGQKVEFLVSFYNNEISEKSEIFDDQFSVERPDGSNFTLKIRSTKLEDSAMYFCASSEALLGAYTFGSGTRLTVV.

This clonotype was found many times. V gene TRBV20-1 combines with J gene TRBJ2-1; 9 positions match TRBD2. The trim removed 3 bases at V and 0 bases at J, leaving 6 bases unmatched. Germline V CDR1 and CDR2: DFQATT, SNEGSKA (reference sequence). The CDR3 is 16 residues long. The CDR3 DNA is TGCAGTGCTAGGGAGCTAGCGGGGCGCTCCTACAATGAGCAGTTCTTC. Residues: CSARELAGRSYNEQFF.

This clonotype was recorded many times. V gene TRBV27 combines with J gene TRBJ1-2; TRBD1 matches 9 bases. The CDR3 has 15 residues. CDR1 is MNHEY, CDR2 SMNVEV, per germline (reference sequence). The junction had 9 bases not matched to a gene; V was cut back by 3 bases and J by 7 bases. The chain's CDR3 is CASSFVGQGISGYTF. In DNA form, the CDR3 reads TGTGCCAGCAGTTTTGTTGGACAGGGGATCAGTGGCTACACCTTC.